These 19 T cell receptor beta chains were sequenced from one sample in a study of identifying expanded T cells in peripheral blood (dated by TCRdb to between 2017 and 2020). Library preparation employed the immunoSEQ multiplex PCR assay. TCRdb took over this immuneACCESS table, retaining in-frame rearrangements with V and J assigned. Such tables are incomplete; in checked studies, under half of the missing clones stem from an unresolved V gene, and the remainder is unexplained. This sample gives 70,000 to 100,000 clones in total; 85% to 90% of them show up just once. The ten largest clones capture 3.5% to 4.5% of the sample. Input material: blood. The source is a person between 18 and 69 years old in good health.

The chain combines TRBV29-1 with TRBJ2-7; a weak D match, TRBD2 (6 bases). CDR1 and CDR2 from the germline V gene are SQVTM and ANQGSEA. This CDR3 is built from 16 residues. The V end lost 1 base, the J end lost 0 bases, and 16 bases lay between the germline ends. The CDR3 is CSVEGKLAGNSYEQYF. The CDR3 DNA reads as TGCAGCGTTGAAGGGAAATTGGCGGGGAACTCCTACGAGCAGTACTTC.

CDR3 protein: CASSSQWLVQGTGTQYF. CDR3 bases: TGTGCCAGCAGCTCCCAATGGCTCGTCCAAGGAACCGGTACGCAGTATTTT. The chain has TRBV5-8 and TRBJ2-3, with D unclear. This CDR3 contains 17 residues. V lost 3 bases and J lost 8, with 25 bases in between. Looked up from germline, CDR1 is SGHTS and CDR2 is YDEGEE. The full variable domain, completed using reference TRBV5-8 and TRBJ2-3, is EAGVTQSPTHLIKTRGQQATLRCSPISGHTSVYWYQQALGLGLQFLLWYDEGEERNRGNFPPRFSGRQFPNYSSELNVNALELEDSALYLCASSSQWLVQGTGTQYFGPGTRLTVL.

In DNA, the CDR3 is TGTGCCAGCAGCTCGACGTGGGGAGAGACCCAGTACTTC. Translating it yields CASSSTWGETQYF. The V call is TRBV9, the J call TRBJ2-5; D not certain. The CDR3 runs to 13 residues. V was pared by 4 bases and J by 4 bases, with 11 bases between. Germline V gene data show CDR1 as SGDLS and CDR2 as YYNGEE. Full variable domain (rest looked up from reference TRBV9 and TRBJ2-5): DSGVTQTPKHLITATGQRVTLRCSPRSGDLSVYWYQQSLDQGLQFLIQYYNGEERAKGNILERFSAQQFPDLHSELNLSSLELGDSALYFCASSSTWGETQYFGPGTRLLVL.

The rearrangement joins TRBV9 to TRBJ1-1; TRBD1 agrees at 11 bases. V was clipped by 2 bases and J by 6 bases; unmatched bases: 3. Germline V gene lookup returns CDR1 SGDLS and CDR2 YYNGEE. The CDR3 consists of 14 residues. CDR3 amino acids: CASSVGTGGPEAFF. The CDR3 coding sequence is TGTGCCAGCAGCGTTGGGACAGGGGGACCTGAAGCTTTCTTT.

The rearrangement uses TRBV18 and TRBJ2-3, with TRBD2 matching over 10 bases. Germline CDR1 and CDR2: KGHSH and LQKENI. This CDR3 region has 20 residues. With V trimmed by 0 bases and J by 3 bases, 15 bases remained unmatched. The CDR3, as DNA: TGTGCCAGCTCACCACCGAGGCTAGCGGGAGAGGATGAAAAGACAGATACGCAGTATTTT. This translates into CASSPPRLAGEDEKTDTQYF.

This chain connects TRBV30 to TRBJ2-5; 9 bases map to TRBD2. The V segment lost 0 bases and the J segment 2 bases; nucleotides outside the gene matches: 4. Germline CDR1 is GTSNPN and CDR2 is SVGIG (reference sequence). The CDR3 sequence is 15 residues long. This CDR3 reads CAWSVRLAGQETQYF. CDR3 DNA: TGTGCCTGGAGTGTAAGGCTAGCGGGGCAAGAGACCCAGTACTTC.

The genes are TRBV7-9 and TRBJ1-5; a possible D gene is TRBD1 (5 bases). Germline V CDR1 and CDR2: SEHNR, FQNEAQ (reference sequence). The CDR3 loop spans 19 amino acids. V lost 0 bases and J lost 0, with 18 bases in between. The CDR3 here is CASSLAIGGPENSNQPQHF. For the CDR3, the DNA is TGTGCCAGCAGCTTAGCGATCGGGGGACCAGAGAATAGCAATCAGCCCCAGCATTTT.

V gene TRBV13 combines with J gene TRBJ1-2, with D possibly matching TRBD1 (5 bases). The ends were cut back, 4 bases at V and 5 bases at J, with 14 bases in the middle. CDR3 length: 14 residues. CDR1 is PRHDT and CDR2 is FYEKMQ in the germline V gene (reference sequence). DNA for the CDR3: TGTGCCAGCAGCTCCCCCGACAGCGGGTATGGCTACACCTTC. Its translation: CASSSPDSGYGYTF.

This clone was observed a single time. The V and J genes are TRBV5-6 and TRBJ1-2, with a tentative D call TRBD1 (6 bases). V dropped 1 base and J dropped 8 bases, with 15 bases sitting between them. The CDR3 extends over 14 amino acids. Germline CDR1 reads SGHDT; CDR2 reads YYEEEE. The CDR3 sequence is CASSLQTGTYGYTF. CDR3 sequence (DNA): TGTGCCAGCAGCTTGCAAACAGGGACATACGGCTACACCTTC.

CDR3 in amino acids: CASSLGGRPYEQYF. DNA for the CDR3: TGTGCCAGCAGTTTGGGCGGCAGACCCTACGAGCAGTACTTC. This chain joins TRBV28 and TRBJ2-7, with D unresolved. The CDR3 totals 14 residues. V gave up 3 bases and J gave up 2 bases, with 11 bases separating them. CDR1 and CDR2 from the germline V gene are MDHEN and SYDVKM.

J is TRBJ1-5 and V is TRBV7-9, with D uncertain. The CDR3 loop spans 18 amino acids. V was clipped by 1 base and J by 3 bases, with 19 bases between them. Germline-derived CDR1 and CDR2 are SEHNR and FQNEAQ (reference sequence). This CDR3 is CASSLVSGEVRYNQPQHF. As DNA, the CDR3 is TGTGCCAGCAGCTTAGTTTCCGGGGAGGTTAGATACAATCAGCCCCAGCATTTT.

The gene calls are TRBV4-2 and TRBJ2-2; TRBD2 matches at 8 bases. This CDR3 has 18 amino acids. Germline CDR1 is LGHNA and CDR2 is YNFKEQ. V was clipped by 1 base and J by 0 bases; unmatched bases: 7. In nucleotides, the CDR3 is TGTGCCAGCAGCCAAGTAGGGAGCGGGGGAGCGAACACCGGGGAGCTGTTTTTT. Translation gives CASSQVGSGGANTGELFF.

The V call is TRBV30, the J call TRBJ1-4; possible D gene TRBD1, 6 bases. This CDR3 contains 11 residues. Trimming took 7 bases from V and 6 from J, leaving 9 bases between them. Germline assignment: CDR1 GTSNPN and CDR2 SVGIG (reference sequence). The CDR3 here is CASRTDEKLFF. The DNA of the CDR3 is TGTGCCTCCCGGACAGATGAAAAACTGTTTTTT. Filled out from reference TRBV30 and TRBJ1-4, the complete variable domain reads SQTIHQWPATLVQPVGSPLSLECTVEGTSNPNLYWYRQAAGRGLQLLFYSVGIGQISSEVPQNLSASRPQDRQFILSSKKLLLSDSGFYLCASRTDEKLFFGSGTQLSVL.

The chain joins TRBV2 to TRBJ1-5; D ambiguous. Germline CDR1 and CDR2: SNHLY and FYNNEI. Trimming took off 2 bases at V and 4 bases at J, with 12 bases between the two ends. CDR3 length: 15 residues. The DNA for the CDR3 is TGTGCCAGCAGTGAATTTAGGAATTTAAATCAGCCCCAGCATTTT. The encoded protein is CASSEFRNLNQPQHF.

This chain uses TRBV4-2 with TRBJ2-1; 11 nucleotides align to TRBD2. The CDR3 consists of 21 residues. Unmatched junction bases numbered 19, after V lost 2 bases and J lost 4 bases. Germline V lookup: CDR1 LGHNA, CDR2 YNFKEQ. The CDR3 nucleotides are TGTGCCAGCAGCCAAATAGGGCCCACTAGCGGGGGCCGGGGGGGTTACAATGAGCAGTTCTTC. Protein sequence: CASSQIGPTSGGRGGYNEQFF.

This chain joins TRBV28 and TRBJ2-7; 8 bases are shared with TRBD1. The junction had 12 bases not matched to a gene; V was cut back by 9 bases and J by 2 bases. Germline-derived CDR1 and CDR2 are MDHEN and SYDVKM. CDR3 size: 15 residues. The CDR3 is CASNPTGTGTYEQYF. In DNA, the CDR3 is TGTGCCAGTAACCCCACCGGGACAGGCACCTACGAGCAGTACTTC.

The chain links TRBV5-4 to TRBJ2-3; possible D gene TRBD2, 6 bases. Looked up from germline, CDR1 is SGHNT and CDR2 is YYREEE (reference sequence). The germline V and J ends were trimmed by 0 bases and 3 bases, with 11 bases remaining between them. This CDR3 has 15 residues. Here the CDR3 reads CASSLALAGTDTQYF. CDR3 nucleotides: TGTGCCAGCAGCTTGGCACTAGCAGGGACAGATACGCAGTATTTT.

V gene TRBV12-5 combines with J gene TRBJ2-7, with 13 bases aligning to TRBD2. The CDR3 has 16 residues. V dropped 5 bases and J dropped 2; count of bases not matched to a gene: 6. Germline lookup yields CDR1 LGHNT and CDR2 FRNRAP. CDR3 protein: CASGGGLAGVPYEQYF. As DNA, the CDR3 is TGTGCTAGTGGTGGTGGACTAGCGGGAGTCCCCTACGAGCAGTACTTC.

The chain recombines TRBV6-4 with TRBJ1-1; D not resolved. The V end lost 4 bases, the J end lost 1 base, and 7 bases lay between the germline ends. Germline lookup yields CDR1 MRHNA and CDR2 SNTAGT. The CDR3 is 13 residues long. The CDR3 protein is CASSVAGNTEAFF. The CDR3, as DNA: TGTGCCAGCAGTGTAGCCGGGAACACTGAAGCTTTCTTT.